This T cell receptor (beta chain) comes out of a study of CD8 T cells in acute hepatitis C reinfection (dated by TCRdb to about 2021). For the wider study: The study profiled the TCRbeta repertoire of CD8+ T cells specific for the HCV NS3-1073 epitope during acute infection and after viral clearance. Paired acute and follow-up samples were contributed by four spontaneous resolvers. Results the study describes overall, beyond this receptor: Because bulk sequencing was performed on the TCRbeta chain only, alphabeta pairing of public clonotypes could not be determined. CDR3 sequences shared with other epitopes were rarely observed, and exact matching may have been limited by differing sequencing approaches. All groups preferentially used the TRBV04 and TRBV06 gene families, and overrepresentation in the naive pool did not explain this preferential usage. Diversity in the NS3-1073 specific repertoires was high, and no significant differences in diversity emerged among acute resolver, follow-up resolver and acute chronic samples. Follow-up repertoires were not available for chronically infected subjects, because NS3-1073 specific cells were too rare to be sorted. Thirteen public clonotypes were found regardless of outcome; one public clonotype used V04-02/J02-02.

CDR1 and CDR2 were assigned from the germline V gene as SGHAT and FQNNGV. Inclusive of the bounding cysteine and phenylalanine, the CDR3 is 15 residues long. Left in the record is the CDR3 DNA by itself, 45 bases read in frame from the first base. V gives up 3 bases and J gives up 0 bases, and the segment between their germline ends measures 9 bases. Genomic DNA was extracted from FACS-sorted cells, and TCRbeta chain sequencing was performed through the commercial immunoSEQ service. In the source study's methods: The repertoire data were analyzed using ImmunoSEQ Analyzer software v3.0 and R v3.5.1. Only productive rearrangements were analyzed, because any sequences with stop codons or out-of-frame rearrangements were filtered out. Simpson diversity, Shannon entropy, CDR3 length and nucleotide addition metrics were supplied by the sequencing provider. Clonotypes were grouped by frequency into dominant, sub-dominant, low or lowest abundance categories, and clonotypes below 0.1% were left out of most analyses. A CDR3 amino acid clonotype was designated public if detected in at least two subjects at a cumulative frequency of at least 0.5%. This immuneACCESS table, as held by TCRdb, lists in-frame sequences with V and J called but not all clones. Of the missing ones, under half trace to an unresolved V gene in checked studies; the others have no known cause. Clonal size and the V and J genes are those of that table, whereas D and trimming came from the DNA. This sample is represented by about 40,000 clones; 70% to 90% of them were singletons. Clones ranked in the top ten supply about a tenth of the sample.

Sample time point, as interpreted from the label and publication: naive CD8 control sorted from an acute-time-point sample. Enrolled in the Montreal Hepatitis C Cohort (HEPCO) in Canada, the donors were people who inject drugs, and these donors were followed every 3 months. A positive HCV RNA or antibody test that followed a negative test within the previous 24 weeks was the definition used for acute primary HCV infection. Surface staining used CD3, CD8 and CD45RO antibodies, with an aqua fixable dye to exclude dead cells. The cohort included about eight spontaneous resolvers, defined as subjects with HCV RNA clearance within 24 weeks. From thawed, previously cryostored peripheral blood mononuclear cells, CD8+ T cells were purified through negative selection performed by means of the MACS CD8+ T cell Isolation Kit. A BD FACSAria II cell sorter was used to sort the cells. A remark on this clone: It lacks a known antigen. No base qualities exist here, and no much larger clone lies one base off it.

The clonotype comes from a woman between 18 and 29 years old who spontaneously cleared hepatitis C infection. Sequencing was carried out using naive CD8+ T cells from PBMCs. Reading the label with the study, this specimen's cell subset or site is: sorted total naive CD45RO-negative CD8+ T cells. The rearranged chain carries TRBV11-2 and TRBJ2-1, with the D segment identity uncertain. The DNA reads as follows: TGTGCCAGCAGCTTTCGCCGGAGCTCCTACAATGAGCAGTTCTTC. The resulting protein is CASSFRRSSYNEQFF.